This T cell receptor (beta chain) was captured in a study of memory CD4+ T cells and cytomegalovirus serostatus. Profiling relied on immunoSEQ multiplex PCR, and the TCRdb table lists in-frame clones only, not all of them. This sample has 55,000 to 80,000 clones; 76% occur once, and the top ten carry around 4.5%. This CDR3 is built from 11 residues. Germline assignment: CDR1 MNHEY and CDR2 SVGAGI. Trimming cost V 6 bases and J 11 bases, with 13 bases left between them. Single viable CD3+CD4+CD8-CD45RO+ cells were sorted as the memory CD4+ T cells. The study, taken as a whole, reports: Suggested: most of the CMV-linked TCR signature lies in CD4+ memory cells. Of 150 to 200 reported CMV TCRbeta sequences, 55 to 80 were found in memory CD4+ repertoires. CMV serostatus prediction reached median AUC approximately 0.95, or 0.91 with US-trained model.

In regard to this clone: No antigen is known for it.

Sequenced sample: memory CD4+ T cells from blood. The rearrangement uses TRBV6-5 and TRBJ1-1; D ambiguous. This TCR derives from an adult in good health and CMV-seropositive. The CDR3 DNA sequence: TGTGCCAGCAGCGACGAAGCCGGGGCTTTCTTT. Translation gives CASSDEAGAFF.